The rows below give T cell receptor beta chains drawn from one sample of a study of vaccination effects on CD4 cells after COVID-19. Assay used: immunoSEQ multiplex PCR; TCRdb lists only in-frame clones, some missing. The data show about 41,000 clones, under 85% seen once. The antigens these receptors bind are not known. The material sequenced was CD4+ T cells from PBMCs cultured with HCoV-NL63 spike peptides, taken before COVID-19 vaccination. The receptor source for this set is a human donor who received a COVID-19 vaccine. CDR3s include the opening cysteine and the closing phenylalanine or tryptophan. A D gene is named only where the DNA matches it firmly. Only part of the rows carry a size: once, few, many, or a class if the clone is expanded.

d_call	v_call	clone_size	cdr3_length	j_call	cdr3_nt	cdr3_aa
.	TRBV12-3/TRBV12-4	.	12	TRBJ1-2	TGTGCCAGCAGTTTAGGGGGGAACGGCTACACCTTC	CASSLGGNGYTF
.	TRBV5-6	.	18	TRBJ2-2	TGTGCCAGCAGCTTGAAGGGTTTTGAAGGACTTAACACCGGGGAGCTGTTTTTT	CASSLKGFEGLNTGELFF
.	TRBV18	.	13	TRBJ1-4	TGTGCCAGCTCACGAGCGAGGACTGAAAAACTGTTTTTT	CASSRARTEKLFF
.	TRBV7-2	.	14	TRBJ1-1	TGTGCCAGCAGCTTACCTGGTGGTTCAGCTGAAGCTTTCTTT	CASSLPGGSAEAFF
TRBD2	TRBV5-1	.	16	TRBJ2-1	TGCGCCAGCAGTACTAGCGGGGATGTTTCGAGCGATGAGCAGTTCTTC	CASSTSGDVSSDEQFF
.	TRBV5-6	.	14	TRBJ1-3	TGTGCCAGCAGCTTGGTCAGGGGTGGTCACACCATATATTTT	CASSLVRGGHTIYF
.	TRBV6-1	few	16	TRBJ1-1	TGTGCCAGCAGTGCCTCCGGGACAAGCATGAACACTGAAGCTTTCTTT	CASSASGTSMNTEAFF
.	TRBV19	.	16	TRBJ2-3	TGTGCCAGTAGTCCAAGGACGGGAACCGCCACAGATACGCAGTATTTT	CASSPRTGTATDTQYF
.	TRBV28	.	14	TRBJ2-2	TGTGCCAGCAGTTTCGGAGGGGCCGCCGGGGAGCTGTTTTTT	CASSFGGAAGELFF
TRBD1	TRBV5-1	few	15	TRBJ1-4	TGCGCCAGCAGCCCCGGGACAGGGCCAGGGGAAAAACTGTTTTTT	CASSPGTGPGEKLFF
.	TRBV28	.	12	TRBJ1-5	TGTGCCAGCAGTTGGGGGAATCAGCCCCAGCATTTT	CASSWGNQPQHF
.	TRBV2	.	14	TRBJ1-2	TGTGCCAGCAGTGCTGGACAGAAAAACTATGGCTACACCTTC	CASSAGQKNYGYTF
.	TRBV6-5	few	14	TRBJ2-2	TGTGCCAGCAGAATTCCATCGAACACCGGGGAGCTGTTTTTT	CASRIPSNTGELFF
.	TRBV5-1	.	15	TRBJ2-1	TGCGCCAGCAACCGTTGGGGTAGCTCCTACAATGAGCAGTTCTTC	CASNRWGSSYNEQFF
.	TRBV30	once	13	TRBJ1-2	TGTGCCTGGAGTAGGCCAGGGGCTAATGGCTACACCTTC	CAWSRPGANGYTF
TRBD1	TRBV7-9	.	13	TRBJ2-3	TGTGCCAGCAGTTTCACAGGGGAAGATACGCAGTATTTT	CASSFTGEDTQYF
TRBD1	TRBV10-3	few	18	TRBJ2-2	TGTGCCATCAGTGAAATGGGAGTAGGGCAGGGGGCATCCGGGGAGCTGTTTTTT	CAISEMGVGQGASGELFF